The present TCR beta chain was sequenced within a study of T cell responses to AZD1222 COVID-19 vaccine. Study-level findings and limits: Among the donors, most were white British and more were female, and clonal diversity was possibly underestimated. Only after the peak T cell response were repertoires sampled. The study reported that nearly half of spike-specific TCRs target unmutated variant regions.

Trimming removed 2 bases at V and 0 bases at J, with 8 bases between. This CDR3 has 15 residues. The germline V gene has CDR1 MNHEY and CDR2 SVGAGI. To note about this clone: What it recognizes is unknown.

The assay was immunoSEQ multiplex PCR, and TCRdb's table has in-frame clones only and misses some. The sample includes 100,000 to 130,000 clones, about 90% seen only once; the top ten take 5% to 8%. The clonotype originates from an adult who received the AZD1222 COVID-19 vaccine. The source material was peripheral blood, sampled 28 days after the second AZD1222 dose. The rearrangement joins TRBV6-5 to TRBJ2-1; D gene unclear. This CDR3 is CASSYERDSYNEQFF. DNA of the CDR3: TGTGCCAGCAGTTACGAGCGCGACTCCTACAATGAGCAGTTCTTC.